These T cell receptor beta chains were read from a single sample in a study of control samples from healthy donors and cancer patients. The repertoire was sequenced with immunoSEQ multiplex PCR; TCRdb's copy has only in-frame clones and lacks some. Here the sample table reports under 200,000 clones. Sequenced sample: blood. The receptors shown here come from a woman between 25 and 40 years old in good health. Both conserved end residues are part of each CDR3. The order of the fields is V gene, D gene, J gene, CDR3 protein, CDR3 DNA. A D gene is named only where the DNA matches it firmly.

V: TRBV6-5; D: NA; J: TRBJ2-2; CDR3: CASSYSVGNTGELFF; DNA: TGTGCCAGCAGTTACTCTGTCGGGAACACCGGGGAGCTGTTTTTT
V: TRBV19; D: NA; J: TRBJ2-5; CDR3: CASSESRTAPTGETQYF; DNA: TGTGCCAGTAGTGAATCCCGGACAGCCCCGACGGGGGAGACCCAGTACTTC
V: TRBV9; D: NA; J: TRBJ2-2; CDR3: CASERRNTGELFF; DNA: TGTGCCAGCGAAAGAAGGAACACCGGGGAGCTGTTTTTT
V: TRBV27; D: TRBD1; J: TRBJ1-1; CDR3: CASSPRTGNTEAFF; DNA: TGTGCCAGCAGTCCGAGGACAGGGAACACTGAAGCTTTCTTT
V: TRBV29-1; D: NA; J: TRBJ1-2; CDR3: CSVVTIQGAPYGYTF; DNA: TGCAGCGTTGTTACAATACAGGGTGCCCCGTATGGCTACACCTTC
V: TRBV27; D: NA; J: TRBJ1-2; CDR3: CASRNGVYGYTF; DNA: TGTGCCAGCAGAAATGGGGTCTATGGCTACACCTTC
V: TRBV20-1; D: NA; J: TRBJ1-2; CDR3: CSASFPYGYTF; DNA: TGCAGTGCTTCCTTCCCCTATGGCTACACCTTC
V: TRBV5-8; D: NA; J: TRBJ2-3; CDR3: CASSPNREKRYF; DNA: TGTGCCAGCAGCCCGAACAGGGAAAAGCGGTATTTT
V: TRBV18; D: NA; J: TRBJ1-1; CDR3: CASSPGFLVNTEAFF; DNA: TGTGCCAGCTCACCGGGATTTTTGGTGAACACTGAAGCTTTCTTT
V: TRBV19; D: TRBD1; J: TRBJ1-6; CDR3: CASSIDRQGQATNSPLHF; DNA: TGTGCCAGTAGTATAGATCGCCAGGGACAGGCAACTAATTCACCCCTCCACTTT
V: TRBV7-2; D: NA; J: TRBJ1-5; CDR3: CASSLTLPGGNQPQHF; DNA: TGTGCCAGCAGCCTGACACTACCCGGGGGGAATCAGCCCCAGCATTTT
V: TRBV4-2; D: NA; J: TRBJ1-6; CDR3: CASSQAGVKDNSPLHF; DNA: TGTGCCAGCAGCCAAGCAGGGGTTAAGGATAATTCACCCCTCCACTTT
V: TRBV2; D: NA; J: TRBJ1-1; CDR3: CASSEGVVTEAFF; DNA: TGTGCCAGCAGTGAAGGGGTCGTCACTGAAGCTTTCTTT
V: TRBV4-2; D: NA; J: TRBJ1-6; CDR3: CASSPPKGYSPLHF; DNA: TGTGCCAGCAGCCCCCCGAAAGGGTATTCACCCCTCCACTTT
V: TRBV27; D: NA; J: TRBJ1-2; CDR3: CASSFNTPGTHSGYTF; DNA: TGTGCCAGCAGTTTTAACACTCCAGGGACCCACTCTGGCTACACCTTC
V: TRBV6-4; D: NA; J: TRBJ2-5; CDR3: CASSEGGETQYF; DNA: TGTGCCAGCAGTGAGGGGGGAGAGACCCAGTACTTC
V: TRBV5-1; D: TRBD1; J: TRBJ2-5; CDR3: CASSSGTGGAETQYF; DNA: TGCGCCAGCAGCTCCGGGACAGGGGGCGCCGAGACCCAGTACTTC
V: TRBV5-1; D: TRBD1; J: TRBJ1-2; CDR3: CASSLWTGVEGYTF; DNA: TGCGCCAGCAGCTTGTGGACAGGCGTGGAAGGCTACACCTTC
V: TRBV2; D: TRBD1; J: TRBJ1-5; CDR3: CASSYSGTGDNQPQHF; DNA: TGTGCCAGCAGCTATTCCGGGACAGGAGACAATCAGCCCCAGCATTTT
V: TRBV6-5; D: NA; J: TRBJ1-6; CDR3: CASRPDRISPLHF; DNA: TGTGCCAGCAGACCTGACAGGATTTCACCCCTCCACTTT
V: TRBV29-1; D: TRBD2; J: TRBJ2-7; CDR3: CSVEGGGDEQYF; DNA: TGCAGCGTTGAAGGGGGGGGAGACGAGCAGTACTTC
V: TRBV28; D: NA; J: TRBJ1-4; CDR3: CASSTDTTNEKLFF; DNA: TGTGCCAGCAGTACCGATACAACTAATGAAAAACTGTTTTTT
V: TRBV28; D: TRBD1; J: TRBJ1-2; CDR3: CASRTHRGGYGYTF; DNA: TGTGCCAGCAGGACCCACAGGGGGGGGTATGGCTACACCTTC
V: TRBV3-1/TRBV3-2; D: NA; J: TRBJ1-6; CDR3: CASSQSVSGSPLHF; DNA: TGTGCCAGCAGCCAATCCGTCTCCGGGTCACCCCTCCACTTT
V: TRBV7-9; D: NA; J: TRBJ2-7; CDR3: CASSRTDYEQYF; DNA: TGTGCCAGCAGCAGGACTGACTACGAGCAGTACTTC
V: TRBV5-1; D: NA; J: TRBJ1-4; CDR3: CASSLVPGTNEKLFF; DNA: TGCGCCAGCAGCTTGGTTCCAGGGACTAATGAAAAACTGTTTTTT
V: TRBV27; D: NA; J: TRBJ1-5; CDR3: CASSLSLRGNQPQHF; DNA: TGTGCCAGCAGTTTATCGTTAAGGGGCAATCAGCCCCAGCATTTT
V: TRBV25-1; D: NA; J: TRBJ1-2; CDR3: CASSDYRVSNYGYTF; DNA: TGTGCCAGCAGTGACTACAGGGTATCTAACTATGGCTACACCTTC
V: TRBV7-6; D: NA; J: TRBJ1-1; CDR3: CASSLLANTEAFF; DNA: TGTGCCAGCAGCTTACTCGCGAACACTGAAGCTTTCTTT
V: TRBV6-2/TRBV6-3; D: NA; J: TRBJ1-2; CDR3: CASSYSMTRVGYTF; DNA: TGTGCCAGCAGTTACTCGATGACGAGGGTGGGCTACACCTTC
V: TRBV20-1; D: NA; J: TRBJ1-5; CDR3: CSASAGEGSNQPQHF; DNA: TGCAGTGCTAGTGCAGGAGAGGGTAGCAATCAGCCCCAGCATTTT
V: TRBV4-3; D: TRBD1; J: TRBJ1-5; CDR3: CASSQDGNRGDQPQHF; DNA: TGCGCCAGCAGCCAAGATGGGAACAGGGGAGATCAGCCCCAGCATTTT
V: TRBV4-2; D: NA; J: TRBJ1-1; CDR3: CASSQDPGFLTEAFF; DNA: TGTGCCAGCAGCCAAGACCCGGGGTTCCTCACTGAAGCTTTCTTT
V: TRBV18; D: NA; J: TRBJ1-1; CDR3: CASSISTGRMNTEAFF; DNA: TGTGCCAGCTCAATATCGACAGGTAGGATGAACACTGAAGCTTTCTTT
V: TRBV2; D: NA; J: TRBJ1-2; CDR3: CASSEESGVEGYTF; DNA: TGTGCCAGCAGTGAAGAATCCGGGGTCGAGGGCTACACCTTC
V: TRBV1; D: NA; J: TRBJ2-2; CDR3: CTSSQEEGHSAGELFF; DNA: TGCACCAGCAGCCAAGAGGAGGGACATAGCGCCGGGGAGCTGTTTTTT
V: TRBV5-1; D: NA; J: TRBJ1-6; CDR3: CASSPAPSPGQANSPLHF; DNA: TGCGCCAGCAGTCCTGCTCCCTCTCCGGGACAAGCTAATTCACCCCTCCACTTT
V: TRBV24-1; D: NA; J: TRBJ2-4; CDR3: CATSDGHILAKNIQYF; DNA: TGTGCCACCAGTGATGGACACATCCTAGCCAAAAACATTCAGTACTTC
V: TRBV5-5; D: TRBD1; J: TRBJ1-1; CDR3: CASSHWTGNTEAFF; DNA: TGTGCCAGCAGCCATTGGACAGGGAACACTGAAGCTTTCTTT
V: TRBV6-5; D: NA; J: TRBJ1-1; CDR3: CASSYQGNTEAFF; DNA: TGTGCCAGCAGTTACCAGGGCAACACTGAAGCTTTCTTT
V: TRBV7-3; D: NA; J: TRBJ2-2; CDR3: CASSLNLQGGELFF; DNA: TGTGCCAGCAGCTTAAACCTGCAAGGCGGGGAGCTGTTTTTT
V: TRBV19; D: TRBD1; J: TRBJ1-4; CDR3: CASRNPGQGEEKLFF; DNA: TGTGCCAGTCGTAACCCGGGACAGGGTGAGGAAAAACTGTTTTTT
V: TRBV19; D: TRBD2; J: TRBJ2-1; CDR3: CASSIFRTSGGSYNEQFF; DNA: TGTGCCAGTAGTATATTCCGTACTAGCGGGGGTTCCTACAATGAGCAGTTCTTC
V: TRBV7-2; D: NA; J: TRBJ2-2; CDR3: CASRETGGVGELFF; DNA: TGTGCCAGCAGGGAGACAGGTGGTGTCGGGGAGCTGTTTTTT
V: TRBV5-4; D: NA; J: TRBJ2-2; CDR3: CASSLAMENTGELFF; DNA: TGTGCCAGCAGCTTGGCCATGGAGAACACCGGGGAGCTGTTTTTT
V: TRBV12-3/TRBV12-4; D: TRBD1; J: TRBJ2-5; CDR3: CASRGTGRETQYF; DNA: TGTGCCAGCAGGGGGACAGGTCGGGAGACCCAGTACTTC
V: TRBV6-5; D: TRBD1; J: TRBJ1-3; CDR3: CASRETGGNTIYF; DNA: TGTGCCAGCAGAGAGACAGGGGGAAACACCATATATTTT
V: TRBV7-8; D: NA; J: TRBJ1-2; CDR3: CASSLVRGSQYSF; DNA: TGTGCCAGCAGCTTAGTTAGAGGCAGTCAATATTCCTTC
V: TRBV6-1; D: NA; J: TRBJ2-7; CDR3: CASSEVGGRIDEQYF; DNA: TGTGCCAGCAGTGAAGTGGGGGGGCGAATCGACGAGCAGTACTTC
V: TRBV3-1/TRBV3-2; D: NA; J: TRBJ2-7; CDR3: CASSQESPSGWSSYEQYF; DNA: TGTGCCAGCAGCCAAGAGTCCCCCTCCGGGTGGAGCTCCTACGAGCAGTACTTC
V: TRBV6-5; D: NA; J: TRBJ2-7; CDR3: CASSPGSEQYF; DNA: TGTGCCAGCAGTCCCGGTAGCGAGCAGTACTTC
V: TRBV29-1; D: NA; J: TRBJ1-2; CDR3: CSVERQGAGYTF; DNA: TGCAGCGTTGAGCGGCAGGGTGCTGGCTACACCTTC
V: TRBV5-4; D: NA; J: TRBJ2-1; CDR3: CASSLAGRTGNHNEQFF; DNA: TGTGCCAGCAGCTTAGCCGGGAGGACAGGGAACCACAATGAGCAGTTCTTC
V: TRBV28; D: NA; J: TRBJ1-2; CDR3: CASSLDTNYGYTF; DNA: TGTGCCAGCAGTTTAGACACTAACTATGGCTACACCTTC
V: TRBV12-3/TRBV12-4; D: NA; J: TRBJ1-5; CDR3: CASSLARVGEHF; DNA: TGTGCCAGCAGTTTAGCAAGGGTTGGGGAACATTTT